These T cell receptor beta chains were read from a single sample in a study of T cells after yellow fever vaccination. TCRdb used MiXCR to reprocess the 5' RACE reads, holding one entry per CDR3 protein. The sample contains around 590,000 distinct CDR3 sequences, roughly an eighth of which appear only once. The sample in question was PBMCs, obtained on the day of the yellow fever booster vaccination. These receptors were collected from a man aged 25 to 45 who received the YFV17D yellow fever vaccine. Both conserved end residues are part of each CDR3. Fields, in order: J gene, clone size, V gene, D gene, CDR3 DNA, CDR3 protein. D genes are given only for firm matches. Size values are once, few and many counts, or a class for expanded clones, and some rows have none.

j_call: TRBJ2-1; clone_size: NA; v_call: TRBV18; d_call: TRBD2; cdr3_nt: TGTGCCAGCTCACGGTCAGCGGGGGGATACAATGAGCAGTTCTTC; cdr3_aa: CASSRSAGGYNEQFF
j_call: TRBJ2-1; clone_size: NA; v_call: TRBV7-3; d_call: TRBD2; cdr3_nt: TGTGCCAGCAGCCCGTGGGGGGAGGGCCGAGTTGAGCAGTTCTTC; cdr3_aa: CASSPWGEGRVEQFF
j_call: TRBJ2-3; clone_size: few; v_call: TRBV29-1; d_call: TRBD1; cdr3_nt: TGCAGCGCTTGGGACAGTTCGCAGTATTTT; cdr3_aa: CSAWDSSQYF
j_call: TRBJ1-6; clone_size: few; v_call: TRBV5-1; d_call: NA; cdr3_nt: TGCGCCAGCACCCTGGACGGGGGCCAATCACCCCTCCACTTT; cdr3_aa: CASTLDGGQSPLHF
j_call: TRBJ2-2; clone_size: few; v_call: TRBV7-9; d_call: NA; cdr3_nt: TGTGCCAGCAGCACAACCGGGACAAGGGGATGGTGGGAGCTGTTTTTT; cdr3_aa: CASSTTGTRGWWELFF
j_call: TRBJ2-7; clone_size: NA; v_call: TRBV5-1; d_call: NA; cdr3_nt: TGCGCCAGCAGCTTGGTGCCCCAACACCGGCCCTACGAGCAGTACTTC; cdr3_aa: CASSLVPQHRPYEQYF
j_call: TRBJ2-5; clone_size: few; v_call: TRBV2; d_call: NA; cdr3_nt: TGTGCCAGCAGTGAAACGGGACATAAGTGGGAGACCCAGTACTTC; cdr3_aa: CASSETGHKWETQYF
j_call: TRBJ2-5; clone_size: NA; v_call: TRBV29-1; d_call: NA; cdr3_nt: TGCAGCGTTGAAGGCGCAGGGGCGCGCGAGACCCAGTACTTC; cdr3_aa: CSVEGAGARETQYF
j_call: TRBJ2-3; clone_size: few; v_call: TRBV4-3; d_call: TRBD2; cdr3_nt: TGCGCCAGCAGCCAAGATCGGCCTAGCGGGACTAGCACAGATACGCAGTATTTT; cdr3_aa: CASSQDRPSGTSTDTQYF
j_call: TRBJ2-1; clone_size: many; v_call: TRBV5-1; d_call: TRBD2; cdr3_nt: TGTGCCAGCAGCTCCGGGACTAGCTCCTACAATGAGCAGTTCTTC; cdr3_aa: CASSSGTSSYNEQFF
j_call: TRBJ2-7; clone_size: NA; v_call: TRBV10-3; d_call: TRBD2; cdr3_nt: TGTGCCATCAGTGGGACTAGCGGGAGAGGAGAGCAGTACTTC; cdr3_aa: CAISGTSGRGEQYF
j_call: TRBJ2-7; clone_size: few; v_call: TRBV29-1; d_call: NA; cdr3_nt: TGCAGCGTAGCTGACACGACCTACGAGCAGTACTTC; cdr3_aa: CSVADTTYEQYF
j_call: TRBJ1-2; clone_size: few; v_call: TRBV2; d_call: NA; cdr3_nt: TGTGCCAGCAGTGAAGCCTTCGCGGGCTACACCTTC; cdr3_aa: CASSEAFAGYTF
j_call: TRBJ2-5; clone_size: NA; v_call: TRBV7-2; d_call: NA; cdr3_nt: TGTGCCAGCAGCTTAGGGCGGGAAAAGGAGACCCAGTACTTC; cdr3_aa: CASSLGREKETQYF
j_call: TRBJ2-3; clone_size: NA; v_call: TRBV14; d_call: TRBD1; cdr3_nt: TGTGCCAGCAGCCACAACAGGGGTAGAAGCACAGATACGCAGTATTTT; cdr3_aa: CASSHNRGRSTDTQYF
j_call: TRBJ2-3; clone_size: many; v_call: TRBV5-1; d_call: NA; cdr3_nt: TGCGCCAGCAGCTGGACGGATTTTAGCACAGATACGCAGTATTTT; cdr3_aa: CASSWTDFSTDTQYF
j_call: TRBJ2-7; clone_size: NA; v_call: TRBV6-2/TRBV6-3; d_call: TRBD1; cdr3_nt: TGTGCCAGCAGTTGGGACAGGGCCGAGCAGTACTTC; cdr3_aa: CASSWDRAEQYF
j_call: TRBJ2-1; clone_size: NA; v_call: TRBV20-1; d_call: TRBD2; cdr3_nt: TGCAGTGCAGCACTAGCGGGAGTAGGTGAGCAGTTCTTC; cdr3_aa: CSAALAGVGEQFF
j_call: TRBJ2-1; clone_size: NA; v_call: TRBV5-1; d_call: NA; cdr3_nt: TGCGCCAGCTGTCTGGACGGCGGTTCCTACAATGAGCAGTTCTTC; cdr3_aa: CASCLDGGSYNEQFF
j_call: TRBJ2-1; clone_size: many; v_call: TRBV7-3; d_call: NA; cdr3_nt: TGTGCCAGCAGCTTAGACGGGAGAGGTAATGAGCAGTTCTTC; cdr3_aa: CASSLDGRGNEQFF
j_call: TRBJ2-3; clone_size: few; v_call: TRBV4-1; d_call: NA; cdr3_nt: TGCGCCAGCAGCCGGCCCTTTGGGGATACGCAGTATTTT; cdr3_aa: CASSRPFGDTQYF
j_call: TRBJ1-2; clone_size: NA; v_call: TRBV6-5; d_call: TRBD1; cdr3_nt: TGTGCCAGCAGTTACACTGGACAGGGGCTTGGCTACACCTTC; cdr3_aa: CASSYTGQGLGYTF
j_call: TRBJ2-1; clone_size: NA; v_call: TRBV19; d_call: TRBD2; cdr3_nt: TGTGCCAGTAGTACCCCCGGGACTAGCGGCTACAATGAGCAGTTCTTC; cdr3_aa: CASSTPGTSGYNEQFF
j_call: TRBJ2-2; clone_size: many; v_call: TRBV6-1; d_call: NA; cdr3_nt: TGTGCCAGCAGAGGGGGGGTGGGGGAAGTCGGGGAGCTGTTTTTT; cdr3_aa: CASRGGVGEVGELFF
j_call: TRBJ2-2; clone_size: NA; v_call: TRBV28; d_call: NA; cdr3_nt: TGTGCCAGCAACCCCGGGGCCCAGGGCACCGGGGAGCTGTTTTTT; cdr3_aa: CASNPGAQGTGELFF
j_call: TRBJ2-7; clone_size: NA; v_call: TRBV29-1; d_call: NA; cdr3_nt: TGCAGCGCTTCCGACAGGTCCTACGAGCAGTACTTC; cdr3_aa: CSASDRSYEQYF
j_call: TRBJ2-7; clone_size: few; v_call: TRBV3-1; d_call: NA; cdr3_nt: TGTGCCAGCAGCCAAGATCGGGTACGGCAGTACTTC; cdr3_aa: CASSQDRVRQYF